The 3 T cell receptor beta chains listed next were all sequenced from one sample in a study of control samples from healthy donors and cancer patients. The protocol was immunoSEQ multiplex PCR, while the TCRdb copy is restricted to in-frame clones and leaves out a portion. The top ten clones hold 1% to 1.4% of a sample with about 120,000 clones, around 91% of them seen once. Sequences were obtained from PBMCs. The receptors were gathered from a woman between 45 and 60 years old with colorectal cancer.

The rearrangement joins TRBV29-1 to TRBJ2-3; possibly TRBD1 for D (6 bases). The germline V gene encodes CDR1 SQVTM and CDR2 ANQGSEA. V shed 7 bases and J shed 3 bases, with 11 bases lying between them. The CDR3 length is 12 residues. The CDR3 sequence is CSADRGTDTQYF. CDR3 sequence (DNA): TGCAGCGCGGACAGAGGAACAGATACGCAGTATTTT.

J is TRBJ2-5 and V is TRBV2; a possible D gene is TRBD1 (5 bases). The CDR3 has 12 residues. V was clipped by 7 bases and J by 4 bases, with 10 bases between them. In germline, CDR1 is SNHLY, CDR2 FYNNEI. The CDR3 reads CASKLTGETQYF. CDR3 in DNA: TGTGCCAGCAAATTAACAGGAGAGACCCAGTACTTC.

J is TRBJ2-3 and V is TRBV27; tentative D call: TRBD2 (6 bases). This CDR3 has 18 amino acids. V lost 8 bases and J 0 bases, leaving 24 bases between the germline ends. CDR1 is MNHEY, CDR2 SMNVEV, per germline (reference sequence). The CDR3 coding sequence is TGTGCCAGCCGAACCCATCGACCAGGACTACGGAGCACAGATACGCAGTATTTT. Translation: CASRTHRPGLRSTDTQYF.